The entry below describes one T cell receptor beta chain. No antigen is known for it. This CDR3 is built from 17 residues. Trimming removed 4 bases from V and 2 bases from J, with 22 bases in between. Per germline, CDR1 SQVTM and CDR2 ANQGSEA. TCRdb's table, derived via immunoSEQ multiplex PCR, lists solely in-frame clones and lacks some. The sample holds 100,000 or so clones, around 83% seen once. The sample comes from a study of T cell responses to AZD1222 COVID-19 vaccine. Points from the study as a whole: Baseline antibody screening turned up just six seropositive AZD1222 recipients. The donor group comprised mostly white British people and more females; the analysis possibly underestimated clonal diversity.

Sequencing used peripheral blood, obtained on day 0 of AZD1222 vaccination. This clonotype was obtained from an adult in good health. This rearrangement joins TRBV29-1 to TRBJ2-3; D perhaps matches TRBD1 (6 bases). CDR3 in DNA: TGCAGCGTTGTGGGACACTTAAACCCCGCGTTCACAGATACGCAGTATTTT. Translation gives CSVVGHLNPAFTDTQYF.